This T cell receptor (beta chain) was identified during a study of T cell changes during pregnancy in multiple sclerosis. For this clone: Germline is not matched at one junction end, which may reflect a read error.

Sequencing used immunoSEQ multiplex PCR; TCRdb keeps in-frame clones, though not all of them. The repertoire consists of under 85,000 clones, with about 90% occurring once and the leading ten covering 1.3% to 1.5%. The TCR sequence derives from a female donor in good health, enrolled as a control in a pregnancy study. The specimen comprised peripheral blood, sampled in the third trimester of pregnancy.

The CDR3 DNA sequence: TGTGCTAGCAGCTCTAGCCGTAGTCCTAACGGGGGGGAGACCCAGTACTTC. As protein: CASSSSRSPNGGETQYF. The rearrangement joins TRBV7-7 to TRBJ2-5; TRBD2 matches 7 bases. The CDR3 covers 17 residues. The germline CDR1 and CDR2 sequences are SSHAT and FNYEAQ (reference sequence).